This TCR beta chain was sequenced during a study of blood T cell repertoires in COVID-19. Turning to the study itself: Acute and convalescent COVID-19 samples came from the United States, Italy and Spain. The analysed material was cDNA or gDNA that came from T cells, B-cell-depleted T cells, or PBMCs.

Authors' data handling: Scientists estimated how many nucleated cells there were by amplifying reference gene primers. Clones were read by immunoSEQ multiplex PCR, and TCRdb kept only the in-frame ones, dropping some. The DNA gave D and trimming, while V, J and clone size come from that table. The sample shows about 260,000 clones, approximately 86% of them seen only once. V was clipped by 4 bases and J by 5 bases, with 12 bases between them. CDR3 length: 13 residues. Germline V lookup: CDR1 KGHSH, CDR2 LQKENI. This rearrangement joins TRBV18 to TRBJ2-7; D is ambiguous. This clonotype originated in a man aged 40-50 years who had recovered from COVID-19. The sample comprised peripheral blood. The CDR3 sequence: CASSRRTADEQYF. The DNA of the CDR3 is TGTGCCAGCTCACGACGAACTGCGGACGAGCAGTACTTC.